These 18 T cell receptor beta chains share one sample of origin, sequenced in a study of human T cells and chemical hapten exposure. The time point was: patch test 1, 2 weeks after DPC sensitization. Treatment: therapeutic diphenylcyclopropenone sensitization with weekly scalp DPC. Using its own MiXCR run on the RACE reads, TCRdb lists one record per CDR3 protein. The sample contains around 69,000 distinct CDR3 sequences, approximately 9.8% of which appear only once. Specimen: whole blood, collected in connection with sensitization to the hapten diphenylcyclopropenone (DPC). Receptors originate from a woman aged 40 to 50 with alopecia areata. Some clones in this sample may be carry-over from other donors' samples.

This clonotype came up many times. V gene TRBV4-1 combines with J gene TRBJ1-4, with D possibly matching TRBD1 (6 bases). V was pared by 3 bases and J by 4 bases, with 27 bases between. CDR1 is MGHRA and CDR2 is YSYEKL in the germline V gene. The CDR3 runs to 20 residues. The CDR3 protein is CASSQKPPGPTTGSNEKLFF. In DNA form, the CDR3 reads TGCGCCAGCAGCCAGAAACCACCGGGGCCAACGACAGGAAGTAATGAAAAACTGTTTTTT.

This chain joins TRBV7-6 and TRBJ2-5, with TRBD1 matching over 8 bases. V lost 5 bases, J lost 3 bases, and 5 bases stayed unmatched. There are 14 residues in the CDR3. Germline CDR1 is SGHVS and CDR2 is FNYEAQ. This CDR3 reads CASSARQGKETQYF. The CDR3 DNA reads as TGTGCCAGCAGCGCGAGACAGGGGAAAGAGACCCAGTACTTC. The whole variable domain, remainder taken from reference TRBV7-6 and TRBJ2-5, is GAGVSQSPRYKVTKRGQDVALRCDPISGHVSLYWYRQALGQGPEFLTYFNYEAQQDKSGLPNDRFSAERPEGSISTLTIQRTEQRDSAMYRCASSARQGKETQYFGPGTRLLVL.

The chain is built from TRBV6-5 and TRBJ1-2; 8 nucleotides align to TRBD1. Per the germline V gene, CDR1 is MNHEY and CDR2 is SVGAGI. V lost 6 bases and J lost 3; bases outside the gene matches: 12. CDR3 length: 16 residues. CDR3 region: CASRPDRAPRYYGYTF. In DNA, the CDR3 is TGTGCCAGCAGGCCGGACAGGGCGCCAAGATACTATGGCTACACCTTC.

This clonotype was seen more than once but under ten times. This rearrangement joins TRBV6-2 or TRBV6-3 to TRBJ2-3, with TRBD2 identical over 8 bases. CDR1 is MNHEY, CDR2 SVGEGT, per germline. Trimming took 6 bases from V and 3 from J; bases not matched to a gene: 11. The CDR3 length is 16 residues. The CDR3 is CASSRGGQIRTDTQYF. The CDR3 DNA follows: TGTGCCAGCAGCCGGGGGGGGCAGATTCGGACAGATACGCAGTATTTT.

The DNA for the CDR3 is TGTGCCTCTGCCCGAGGGACAGGGGCCCACGAGCAGTACTTC. It is translated as CASARGTGAHEQYF. The chain has TRBV30 and TRBJ2-7; 10 bases agree with TRBD1. Unmatched junction bases numbered 11, after V lost 7 bases and J lost 5 bases. There are 14 residues in the CDR3. Germline lookup yields CDR1 GTSNPN and CDR2 SVGIG (reference sequence).

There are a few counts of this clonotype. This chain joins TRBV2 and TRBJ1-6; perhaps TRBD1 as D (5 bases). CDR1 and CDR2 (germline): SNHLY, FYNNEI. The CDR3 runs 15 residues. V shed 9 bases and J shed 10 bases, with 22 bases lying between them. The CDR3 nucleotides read TGTGCCAGAGGGAGGGAGGGACCGTTTCTGTCACCCCTCCACTTT. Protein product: CARGREGPFLSPLHF.

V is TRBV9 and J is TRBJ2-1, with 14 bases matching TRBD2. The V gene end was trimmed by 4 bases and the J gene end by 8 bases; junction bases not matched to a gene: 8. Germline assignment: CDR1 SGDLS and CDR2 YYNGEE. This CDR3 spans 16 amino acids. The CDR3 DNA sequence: TGTGCCAGCAGCCCCAGACTAGCGGGGGGGTACTATGAGCAGTTCTTC. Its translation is CASSPRLAGGYYEQFF.

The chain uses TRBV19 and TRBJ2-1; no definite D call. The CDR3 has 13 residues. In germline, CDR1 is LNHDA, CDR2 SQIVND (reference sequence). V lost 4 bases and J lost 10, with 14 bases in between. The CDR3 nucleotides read TGTGCCAGTAGTAAACTCCTCCGACCGGAGCAGTTCTTC. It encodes CASSKLLRPEQFF.

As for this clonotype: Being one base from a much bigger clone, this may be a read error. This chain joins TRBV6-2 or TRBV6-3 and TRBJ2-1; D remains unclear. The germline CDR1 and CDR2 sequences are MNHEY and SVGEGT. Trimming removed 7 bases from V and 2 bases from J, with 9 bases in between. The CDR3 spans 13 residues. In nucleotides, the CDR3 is TGTGCCAGCAACCCCAGGCCCTACAATGAGCAGTTCTTC. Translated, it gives CASNPRPYNEQFF.

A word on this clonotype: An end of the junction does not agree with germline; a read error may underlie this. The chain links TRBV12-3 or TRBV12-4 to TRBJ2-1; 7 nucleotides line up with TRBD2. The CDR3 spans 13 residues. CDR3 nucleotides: TGTGCCAGCAGTCTAGCGGCCTACAATGAGCAGTTCTTC. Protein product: CASSLAAYNEQFF.

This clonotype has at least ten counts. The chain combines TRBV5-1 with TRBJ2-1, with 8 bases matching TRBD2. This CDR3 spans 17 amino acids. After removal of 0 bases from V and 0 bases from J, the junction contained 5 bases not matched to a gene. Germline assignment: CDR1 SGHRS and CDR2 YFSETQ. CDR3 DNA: TGCGCCAGCAGCTTGGGTACTAGCGGCTCCTCCTACAATGAGCAGTTCTTC. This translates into CASSLGTSGSSYNEQFF.

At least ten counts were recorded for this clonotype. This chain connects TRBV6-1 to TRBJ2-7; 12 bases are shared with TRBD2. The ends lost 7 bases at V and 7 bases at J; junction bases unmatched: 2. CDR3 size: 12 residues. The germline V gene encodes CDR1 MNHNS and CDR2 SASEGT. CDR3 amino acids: CASKGLAGEQYF. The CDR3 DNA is TGTGCCAGCAAAGGACTAGCGGGGGAGCAGTACTTC.

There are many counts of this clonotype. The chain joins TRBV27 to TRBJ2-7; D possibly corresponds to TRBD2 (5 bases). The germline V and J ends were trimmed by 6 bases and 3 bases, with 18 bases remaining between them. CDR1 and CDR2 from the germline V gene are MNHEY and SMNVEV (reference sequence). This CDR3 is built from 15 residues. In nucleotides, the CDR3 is TGTGCCAGCAGACCATCCGGGCTACTAGACTACGAGCAGTACTTC. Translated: CASRPSGLLDYEQYF.

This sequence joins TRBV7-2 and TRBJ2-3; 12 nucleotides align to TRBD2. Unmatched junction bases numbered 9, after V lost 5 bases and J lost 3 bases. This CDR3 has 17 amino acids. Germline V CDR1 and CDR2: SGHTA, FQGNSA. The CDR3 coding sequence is TGTGCCAGCAGCCCGGATATGACTAGCGGGAGAACAGATACGCAGTATTTT. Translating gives CASSPDMTSGRTDTQYF.

The CDR3 bases are TGCAGTGCTAGAGGCGGGGACAGGCCCTACGAGCAGTACTTC. It yields the protein CSARGGDRPYEQYF. The chain joins TRBV20-1 to TRBJ2-7; 8 positions agree with TRBD1. V trimming: 1 base; J trimming: 2 bases; junction bases outside the gene matches: 4. Germline V CDR1 and CDR2: DFQATT, SNEGSKA (reference sequence). This CDR3 comprises 14 residues.

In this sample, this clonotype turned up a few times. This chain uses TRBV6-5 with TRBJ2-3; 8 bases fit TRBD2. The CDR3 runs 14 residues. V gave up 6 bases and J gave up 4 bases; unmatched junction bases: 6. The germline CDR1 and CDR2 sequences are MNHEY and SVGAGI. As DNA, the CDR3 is TGTGCCAGCAGACCGGGGGGGTGGCCAGATACGCAGTATTTT. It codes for CASRPGGWPDTQYF.

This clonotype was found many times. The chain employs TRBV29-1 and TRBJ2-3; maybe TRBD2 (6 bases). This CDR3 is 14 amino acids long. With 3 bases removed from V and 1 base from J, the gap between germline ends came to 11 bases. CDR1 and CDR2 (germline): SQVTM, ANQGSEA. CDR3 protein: CSVDKTGGTDTQYF. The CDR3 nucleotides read TGCAGCGTTGATAAGACGGGGGGCACAGATACGCAGTATTTT.

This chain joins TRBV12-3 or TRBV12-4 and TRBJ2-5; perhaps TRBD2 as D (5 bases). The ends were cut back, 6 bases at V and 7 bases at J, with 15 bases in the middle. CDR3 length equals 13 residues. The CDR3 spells CASSSDSYRTQYF. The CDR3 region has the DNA TGTGCCAGCAGCTCGGACTCCTACAGGACCCAGTACTTC.